The 22 T cell receptor beta chains presented below share a single source sample, sequenced in a study of T cell repertoires in cytomegalovirus infection. Via MiXCR, TCRdb re-called the reads, giving one row per CDR3 protein. The sample lists around 440,000 distinct CDR3 sequences, approximately 11% occurring once. Sequencing was performed on PBMCs. Source of these receptors: a human donor in good health (CMV status not recorded). Some clones in this sample may be carry-over from other donors' samples.

This clonotype has a handful of counts. This sequence joins TRBV5-5 and TRBJ2-5; D is tentatively TRBD1 or TRBD2 (5 bases each). Deletions cut 6 bases from V and 5 bases from J, with 20 bases between. CDR3 length equals 15 residues. Germline values: CDR1 SGHKS, CDR2 YYEKEE (reference sequence). The CDR3 bases are TGTGCCAGCACCCTTGTTTCGGGGCCTGGGGAGACCCAGTACTTC. Translated, it gives CASTLVSGPGETQYF.

The V call is TRBV5-6, the J call TRBJ1-4, with D hard to call. Germline values: CDR1 SGHDT, CDR2 YYEEEE. The V gene lost 4 bases and the J gene lost 8 bases, with 21 bases spanning the gap. The CDR3 length is 16 residues. This CDR3 is CASSKRSESKGEKLFF. Written as DNA, the CDR3 is TGTGCCAGCAGCAAGCGGTCCGAGAGCAAAGGGGAAAAACTGTTTTTT.

The table lists this clonotype with many counts. The chain has TRBV28 and TRBJ1-5, with D unclear. In germline, CDR1 is MDHEN, CDR2 SYDVKM. The CDR3 consists of 12 residues. The V and J ends lost 8 bases and 4 bases respectively, with 9 bases between them. CDR3 in amino acids: CASRFGNQPQHF. The CDR3 nucleotides read TGTGCCAGCCGCTTTGGGAATCAGCCCCAGCATTTT. Variable domain in full (rest from reference TRBV28 and TRBJ1-5): DVKVTQSSRYLVKRTGEKVFLECVQDMDHENMFWYRQDPGLGLRLIYFSYDVKMKEKGDIPEGYSVSREKKERFSLILESASTNQTSMYLCASRFGNQPQHFGDGTRLSIL.

The chain recombines TRBV11-2 with TRBJ2-7; possibly TRBD2 for D (6 bases). Germline V gene data show CDR1 as SGHAT and CDR2 as FQNNGV. Trimming removed 6 bases from V and 6 bases from J, with 12 bases in between. The CDR3 contains 12 residues. CDR3 residues: CASRPGEVEQYF. The CDR3 nucleotides read TGTGCCAGCAGACCGGGGGAGGTCGAGCAGTACTTC.

This clonotype was counted ten times or more. V gene TRBV28 combines with J gene TRBJ2-6; TRBD1 matches 11 bases. The CDR3 extends over 18 amino acids. Germline CDR1 MDHEN, CDR2 SYDVKM. V lost 5 bases and J lost 0; bases outside the gene matches: 6. The CDR3 DNA reads as TGTGCCAGCAGTCCGGACAGGGGGCTGAGCTCTGGGGCCAACGTCCTGACTTTC. Amino acid sequence: CASSPDRGLSSGANVLTF.

This clonotype was seen many times. The CDR3 loop is CASSTGGWSNQPQHF. DNA for the CDR3: TGTGCCAGTAGTACTGGAGGGTGGAGCAATCAGCCCCAGCATTTT. V usage is TRBV19 and J usage is TRBJ1-5, with D unclear. Germline CDR1 reads LNHDA; CDR2 reads SQIVND (reference sequence). The CDR3 has 15 amino acids. The V and J ends lost 4 bases and 1 base respectively, with 11 bases between them.

This clonotype was recorded at least ten times. The chain carries TRBV7-8 and TRBJ2-2; no definite D call. The V end was cut by 2 bases, the J end by 7 bases, with 14 bases between. The germline gives CDR1 SGHVS, CDR2 FQNEAQ. The CDR3 runs to 15 residues. The CDR3 DNA reads as TGTGCCAGCAGCTTATTGGGGATCGTGGACGGGGAGCTGTTTTTT. Protein product: CASSLLGIVDGELFF.

Many counts were recorded for this clonotype. J is TRBJ2-3 and V is TRBV19, with D hard to call. V lost 3 bases and J 1 base, leaving 11 bases between the germline ends. The germline CDR1 and CDR2 sequences are LNHDA and SQIVND (reference sequence). The CDR3 runs to 15 residues. DNA for the CDR3: TGTGCCAGTAGTATGATCTCCTACGGCACAGATACGCAGTATTTT. Translation: CASSMISYGTDTQYF. The entire variable domain, with the rest obtained from reference TRBV19 and TRBJ2-3, is as follows: DGGITQSPKYLFRKEGQNVTLSCEQNLNHDAMYWYRQDPGQGLRLIYYSQIVNDFQKGDIAEGYSVSREKKESFPLTVTSAQKNPTAFYLCASSMISYGTDTQYFGPGTRLTVL.

This clonotype showed up just a few times. The CDR3 protein is CASSVTWNLNDYEQFF. The CDR3 DNA reads as TGTGCCAGCAGCGTTACTTGGAACCTAAATGACTATGAGCAGTTCTTC. The chain has TRBV9 and TRBJ2-1; D not certain. The V end lost 2 bases, the J end lost 8 bases, and 20 bases lay between the germline ends. CDR1 SGDLS and CDR2 YYNGEE come from the germline V gene. The CDR3 spans 16 residues.

This clonotype was counted at least ten times. The chain couples TRBV5-6 to TRBJ1-6; D unresolved. V lost 1 base, J lost 0 bases, and 8 bases lay in between. The CDR3 is made up of 16 amino acids. Per germline, CDR1 SGHDT and CDR2 YYEEEE. Here the CDR3 reads CASSLRSSSYNSPLHF. In DNA form, the CDR3 reads TGTGCCAGCAGCTTGAGAAGTAGCTCCTATAATTCACCCCTCCACTTT.

In this sample, this clonotype turned up a few times. The CDR3 bases are TGCGCCAGCAGCCAAGTAGGGACAGCTAACTATGGCTACACCTTC. Amino acids: CASSQVGTANYGYTF. The rearrangement links TRBV4-1 to TRBJ1-2, with 7 bases matching TRBD1. CDR1 and CDR2 (germline): MGHRA, YSYEKL. The CDR3 is made up of 15 amino acids. The J segment lost 0 bases and the V segment lost 1 base, leaving 2 bases of the junction unmatched.

This clonotype occurred many times. The gene calls are TRBV7-2 and TRBJ1-1, with D possibly TRBD1 on 6 matching bases. Germline loops: CDR1 SGHTA, CDR2 FQGNSA. CDR3 length: 16 amino acids. Trimming shortened V by 3 bases and J by 6 bases, and 20 bases separated the two germline ends. The CDR3 loop reads CASSFLGGRFGAEAFF. As DNA, the CDR3 is TGTGCCAGCAGCTTTCTCGGGGGGCGTTTCGGGGCTGAAGCTTTCTTT.

The chain is built from TRBV19 and TRBJ2-1; D gene uncertain. This CDR3 region has 12 residues. Trimming took off 2 bases at V and 7 bases at J, with 6 bases between the two ends. From germline, CDR1 is LNHDA and CDR2 SQIVND (reference sequence). The CDR3 bases are TGTGCCAGTAGTATATGGAAGAATGAGCAGTTCTTC. The encoded protein is CASSIWKNEQFF.

The chain employs TRBV11-2 and TRBJ2-1; D is perhaps TRBD1 (5 bases). Germline V CDR1 and CDR2: SGHAT, FQNNGV. This CDR3 spans 15 amino acids. V lost 5 bases, J lost 5 bases, and 16 bases lay in between. CDR3 loop: CASSISGRGNNEQFF. The CDR3 region has the DNA TGTGCCAGCAGCATCTCAGGTAGGGGTAACAATGAGCAGTTCTTC.

This clonotype was seen many times. CDR3 protein: CASSPFVDAEQFF. Written as DNA, the CDR3 is TGTGCCAGCAGCCCATTCGTTGACGCTGAGCAGTTCTTC. The chain joins TRBV11-1 to TRBJ2-1; D remains ambiguous. This CDR3 has 13 residues. From germline, CDR1 is SGHAT and CDR2 FQDESV (reference sequence). The V gene lost 5 bases and the J gene lost 9 bases, with 14 bases spanning the gap.

This clonotype was seen many times. The genes are TRBV7-9 and TRBJ1-1, with D tentatively TRBD1 (6 bases). CDR1 and CDR2 (germline): SEHNR, FQNEAQ (reference sequence). This CDR3 is 12 amino acids long. V shed 4 bases and J shed 8 bases, with 11 bases lying between them. CDR3 loop: CASSSGGGEAFF. The CDR3 region has the DNA TGTGCCAGCAGCTCGGGGGGGGGCGAAGCTTTCTTT.

The rearrangement links TRBV20-1 to TRBJ2-7, with 11 bases identical to TRBD2. V dropped 6 bases and J dropped 3; count of bases not matched to a gene: 4. This CDR3 spans 13 amino acids. Germline V lookup: CDR1 DFQATT, CDR2 SNEGSKA (reference sequence). CDR3 DNA: TGCAGTGCGCAACTAGCGGGAGTCTACGAGCAGTACTTC. It encodes CSAQLAGVYEQYF.

The rearrangement joins TRBV28 to TRBJ2-2; D is perhaps TRBD2 (6 bases). CDR1 is MDHEN, CDR2 SYDVKM, per germline. The CDR3 loop spans 17 amino acids. V lost 6 bases, J lost 8 bases, and 25 bases lay in between. CDR3 DNA: TGTGCCAGCAGACTAAGGAATAGCGGACTAAGTCAGGGGGAGCTGTTTTTT. This encodes CASRLRNSGLSQGELFF. Based on the CDR3 plus reference TRBV28 and TRBJ2-2, the full variable domain is DVKVTQSSRYLVKRTGEKVFLECVQDMDHENMFWYRQDPGLGLRLIYFSYDVKMKEKGDIPEGYSVSREKKERFSLILESASTNQTSMYLCASRLRNSGLSQGELFFGEGSRLTVL.

This clonotype was observed at least ten times. The chain has TRBV12-3 or TRBV12-4 and TRBJ1-5; 7 bases are shared with TRBD1. CDR3 length: 17 amino acids. With V trimmed by 5 bases and J by 7 bases, 17 bases remained unmatched. The CDR3 DNA sequence: TGTGCCAGCAGTGCCCGGGACAGCTCTATATTGGTGCAGCCCCAGCATTTT. As protein: CASSARDSSILVQPQHF.

This clonotype has ten or more counts. The chain employs TRBV7-2 and TRBJ2-1, with TRBD2 as a possible D gene (6 bases). Trimming took off 2 bases at V and 7 bases at J, with 15 bases between the two ends. The CDR3 spans 15 residues. Per germline, CDR1 SGHTA and CDR2 FQGNSA. The CDR3 DNA reads as TGTGCCAGCAGCTTATTTCCGGGAGTTGGAAATGAGCAGTTCTTC. Amino acids: CASSLFPGVGNEQFF.

The table lists this clonotype with many counts. V is TRBV6-6 and J is TRBJ2-5; 8 bases are shared with TRBD2. CDR3 length: 15 residues. After removal of 2 bases from V and 3 bases from J, the junction contained 5 bases not matched to a gene. Looked up from germline, CDR1 is MNHNY and CDR2 is SVGAGI (reference sequence). The CDR3 protein is CASSYSGGIEETQYF. Here the CDR3 DNA reads TGTGCCAGCAGTTACAGCGGGGGCATCGAAGAGACCCAGTACTTC.

This clonotype showed up many times. V gene TRBV7-3 combines with J gene TRBJ2-5; a possible D gene is TRBD2 (6 bases). The CDR3 covers 14 residues. V was cut by 5 bases and J by 3 bases, with 13 bases left in between. CDR1 and CDR2 from the germline V gene are SGHTA and FQGTGA. The CDR3 here is CASSLGGAEETQYF. The CDR3 DNA sequence: TGTGCCAGCAGCCTCGGAGGGGCGGAAGAGACCCAGTACTTC.